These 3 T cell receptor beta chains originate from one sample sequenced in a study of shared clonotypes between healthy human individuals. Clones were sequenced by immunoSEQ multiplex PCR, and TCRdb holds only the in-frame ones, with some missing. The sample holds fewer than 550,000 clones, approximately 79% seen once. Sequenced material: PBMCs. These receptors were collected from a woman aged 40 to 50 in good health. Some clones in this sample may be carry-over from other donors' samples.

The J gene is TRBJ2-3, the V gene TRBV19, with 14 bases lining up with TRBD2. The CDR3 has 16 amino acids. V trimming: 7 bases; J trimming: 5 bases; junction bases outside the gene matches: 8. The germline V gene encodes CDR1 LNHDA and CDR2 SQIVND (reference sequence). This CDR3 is CASTVGLAGALDTQYF. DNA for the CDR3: TGTGCCAGTACCGTGGGACTAGCGGGAGCACTAGATACGCAGTATTTT.

The chain's CDR3 is CASSLNRRYEQYF. CDR3 bases: TGCGCCAGCAGCCTGAACAGGAGGTACGAGCAGTACTTC. This chain joins TRBV5-1 and TRBJ2-7; either TRBD1 or TRBD2 may supply D (5 bases each). Germline V lookup: CDR1 SGHRS, CDR2 YFSETQ. V lost 4 bases and J lost 4, with 12 bases in between. CDR3 length: 13 amino acids.

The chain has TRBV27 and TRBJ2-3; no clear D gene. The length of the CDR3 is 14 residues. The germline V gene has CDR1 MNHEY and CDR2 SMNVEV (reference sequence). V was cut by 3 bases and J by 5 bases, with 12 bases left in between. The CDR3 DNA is TGTGCCAGCAGTTTTGTGGGCCGGTTAGATACGCAGTATTTT. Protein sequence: CASSFVGRLDTQYF.